This TCR beta chain appears in the sequencing data of a study of T cell changes during pregnancy in multiple sclerosis. Some clones are missing from TCRdb's copy, which holds only in-frame ones; the method was immunoSEQ multiplex PCR. This table holds around 30,000 clones, roughly 90% found once. This CDR3 has 15 residues. Germline lookup yields CDR1 KGHSH and CDR2 LQKENI. Between the trimmed V and J ends, which lost 3 bases and 5 bases, there was a span of 16 bases. The source is a female donor in good health, enrolled as a control in a pregnancy study. The chain carries TRBV18 and TRBJ1-2; no clear D gene. This sample comprised CD4+ T cells from peripheral blood mononuclear cells, obtained in the third trimester of pregnancy. In nucleotides, the CDR3 is TGTGCCAGCTCACCTATACTAGAGCAGCTGTATGGCTACACCTTC. Amino acids: CASSPILEQLYGYTF.